This T cell receptor (beta chain) was found in a study of blood T cell repertoires in COVID-19. Clones were read by immunoSEQ multiplex PCR, and TCRdb kept only the in-frame ones, dropping some. The sample records about 130,000 clones, roughly 87% being singletons. The specimen was peripheral blood. The TCR sequence derives from a man older than 75 with active or convalescent COVID-19.

CDR3 region: CASSLRQLGDEQFF. CDR3 nucleotides: TGTGCCAGCAGCTTACGTCAATTAGGGGATGAGCAGTTCTTC. This rearrangement joins TRBV7-2 to TRBJ2-1, with TRBD1 as a possible D gene (5 bases). The V and J ends lost 2 bases and 8 bases respectively, with 13 bases between them. This CDR3 comprises 14 residues. Germline V CDR1 and CDR2: SGHTA, FQGNSA.